These 20 T cell receptor beta chains came from one sample sequenced in a study of T cell clonotyping in hematopoietic cell transplantation. Clones were sequenced by immunoSEQ multiplex PCR, and TCRdb holds only the in-frame ones, with some missing. The data contain 55,000 to 70,000 clones, around 94% of them seen just once; the ten biggest clones take up about 1.5%. Sequencing was performed on peripheral blood mononuclear cells. The receptors originated from a man aged 50-59 years in good health. Some clones in this sample may be carry-over from other donors' samples.

The chain combines TRBV11-1 with TRBJ2-6, with D tentatively TRBD1 (6 bases). Germline-derived CDR1 and CDR2 are SGHAT and FQDESV (reference sequence). Trimming cost V 3 bases and J 0 bases, with 9 bases left between them. The CDR3 is 16 amino acids. The DNA of the CDR3 is TGTGCCAGCAGCTTTTGGACAGACTCTGGGGCCAACGTCCTGACTTTC. Its translation: CASSFWTDSGANVLTF.

The V gene is TRBV7-2, the J gene TRBJ2-3; 8 bases agree with TRBD2. V dropped 3 bases and J dropped 2; count of bases not matched to a gene: 7. The CDR3 consists of 16 residues. CDR1 is SGHTA and CDR2 is FQGNSA in the germline V gene. This CDR3 is CASSLLIAGITDTQYF. In DNA, the CDR3 is TGTGCCAGCAGCTTGCTGATAGCGGGGATCACAGATACGCAGTATTTT.

The chain joins TRBV6-6 to TRBJ2-7; D not certain. This CDR3 is 13 amino acids long. Germline V CDR1 and CDR2: MNHNY, SVGAGI (reference sequence). V lost 6 bases and J 3 bases, leaving 12 bases between the germline ends. CDR3 bases: TGTGCCAGCAGGGCGGACCGGATCTACGAGCAGTACTTC. This codes for CASRADRIYEQYF.

The V gene is TRBV6-6, the J gene TRBJ2-7; perhaps TRBD2 as D (5 bases). Deletions cut 6 bases from V and 2 bases from J, with 14 bases between. Per the germline V gene, CDR1 is MNHNY and CDR2 is SVGAGI (reference sequence). This CDR3 has 14 amino acids. This chain's CDR3 is CASSQAVVTYEQYF. The CDR3 DNA reads as TGTGCCAGCAGCCAAGCGGTGGTCACCTACGAGCAGTACTTC.

The rearrangement links TRBV11-3 to TRBJ2-3; D is perhaps TRBD1 (6 bases). The CDR3 is 15 residues long. The germline V gene encodes CDR1 SGHNT and CDR2 YENEEA. V was pared by 5 bases and J by 0 bases, with 12 bases between. In DNA, the CDR3 is TGTGCCAGCAGCAAGGACAGTCCAAGCACAGATACGCAGTATTTT. The encoded protein is CASSKDSPSTDTQYF.

The J gene is TRBJ1-2, the V gene TRBV4-2; a weak D match, TRBD1 (5 bases). V lost 4 bases and J lost 2, with 8 bases in between. This CDR3 has 13 amino acids. The germline V gene has CDR1 LGHNA and CDR2 YNFKEQ. CDR3 amino acids: CASSRRENYGYTF. CDR3 DNA: TGTGCCAGCAGCCGCAGGGAGAACTATGGCTACACCTTC.

The V call is TRBV27, the J call TRBJ2-5; tentatively, D is TRBD2 (5 bases). The V gene's germline CDR1 is MNHEY and CDR2 SMNVEV (reference sequence). Trimming removed 3 bases from V and 2 bases from J, with 10 bases in between. This CDR3 comprises 14 residues. The CDR3 coding sequence is TGTGCCAGCAGTTTCCGAGGAGGTCAAGAGACCCAGTACTTC. Its translation is CASSFRGGQETQYF.

The J gene is TRBJ1-1, the V gene TRBV29-1; no clear D. This CDR3 contains 14 residues. The V end was cut by 1 base, the J end by 0 bases, with 9 bases between. Per the germline V gene, CDR1 is SQVTM and CDR2 is ANQGSEA. CDR3 amino acids: CSVEGRLLNTEAFF. DNA for the CDR3: TGCAGCGTTGAAGGGCGGCTATTGAACACTGAAGCTTTCTTT.

The rearrangement joins TRBV6-1 to TRBJ1-4, with D possibly being TRBD1 (6 bases). The germline V and J ends were trimmed by 6 bases and 4 bases, with 9 bases remaining between them. Germline CDR1 is MNHNS and CDR2 is SASEGT. The CDR3 totals 13 residues. The CDR3 DNA follows: TGTGCCAGCAGACAGGGAAATAATGAAAAACTGTTTTTT. It specifies CASRQGNNEKLFF.

This clone was picked up one time. Other DNA sequences within the sample encode an identical CDR3. The chain joins TRBV6-1 to TRBJ1-2; D is unresolved. V lost 4 bases to trimming and J lost 0 bases, with 6 bases between them. The CDR3 spans 13 residues. Germline V gene sequence: CDR1 MNHNS, CDR2 SASEGT. The CDR3 loop reads CASSVKSNYGYTF. CDR3 DNA: TGTGCCAGCAGTGTAAAGTCTAACTATGGCTACACCTTC.

This chain links TRBV19 with TRBJ2-7; D is perhaps TRBD2 (6 bases). The CDR3 loop spans 14 amino acids. The V end lost 6 bases, the J end lost 0 bases, and 12 bases lay between the germline ends. The germline gives CDR1 LNHDA, CDR2 SQIVND (reference sequence). The CDR3 DNA follows: TGTGCCAGTAGCCCGGGACTGGGCTCCTACGAGCAGTACTTC. It specifies CASSPGLGSYEQYF.

This clone is a singleton in its sample. V gene TRBV28 combines with J gene TRBJ2-2; D is possibly TRBD1 (5 bases). V lost 1 base to trimming and J lost 4 bases, with 10 bases between them. The length of the CDR3 is 15 residues. In germline, CDR1 is MDHEN, CDR2 SYDVKM. For the CDR3, the DNA is TGTGCCAGCAGTTTATTCCGCCAGGGCACCGGGGAGCTGTTTTTT. It codes for CASSLFRQGTGELFF.

V is TRBV5-1 and J is TRBJ2-6; D is undetermined. With 1 base removed from V and 0 bases from J, the gap between germline ends came to 14 bases. CDR1 and CDR2 from the germline V gene are SGHRS and YFSETQ. The CDR3 contains 18 residues. The CDR3 reads CASSLIGTQLSGANVLTF. DNA of the CDR3: TGCGCCAGCAGCTTGATAGGTACACAGCTCTCTGGGGCCAACGTCCTGACTTTC.

The V call is TRBV6-1, the J call TRBJ2-3; no clear D gene. CDR3 length: 11 amino acids. Germline V CDR1 and CDR2: MNHNS, SASEGT. V was clipped by 6 bases and J by 6 bases, with 7 bases between them. CDR3 sequence: CASSVGDTQYF. CDR3 sequence (DNA): TGTGCCAGCAGCGTTGGGGATACGCAGTATTTT.

The chain carries TRBV9 and TRBJ2-3; 9 nucleotides agree with TRBD2. Germline values: CDR1 SGDLS, CDR2 YYNGEE. CDR3 length equals 16 residues. V was clipped by 4 bases and J by 3 bases; unmatched bases: 9. The CDR3 reads CASSLSAGGVTDTQYF. CDR3 sequence (DNA): TGTGCCAGCAGCTTAAGCGCGGGAGGGGTAACAGATACGCAGTATTTT.

In DNA form, the CDR3 reads TGTGCCAGCAGTTTAGGGTCCTACGAGCAGTACTTC. Translated: CASSLGSYEQYF. The chain couples TRBV28 to TRBJ2-7; D remains ambiguous. V was cut by 2 bases and J by 1 base, with 3 bases left in between. From germline, CDR1 is MDHEN and CDR2 SYDVKM. This CDR3 spans 12 amino acids.

The chain joins TRBV15 to TRBJ2-3; 7 bases agree with TRBD2. The CDR3 runs 17 residues. Trimming removed 0 bases from V and 1 base from J; junction bases left unmatched: 7. Germline CDR1 is LNHNV and CDR2 is YYDKDF (reference sequence). Here the CDR3 DNA reads TGTGCCACCAGCAGAGATAGTCGGGGGGACGGCACAGATACGCAGTATTTT. It translates to CATSRDSRGDGTDTQYF.

In its sample, this clone was seen once. This chain connects TRBV2 to TRBJ2-7, with 7 bases identical to TRBD1. V shed 6 bases and J 1 base; nucleotides not matched to a gene: 15. The CDR3 runs 17 residues. Per germline, CDR1 SNHLY and CDR2 FYNNEI. CDR3 residues: CASRPDRRAYLSYEQYF. The CDR3 nucleotides are TGTGCCAGCAGGCCGGACAGGCGCGCCTACCTTTCCTACGAGCAGTACTTC.

This chain links TRBV6-5 with TRBJ2-7; D may correspond to TRBD1 or TRBD2 (5 bases each). V lost 2 bases to trimming and J lost 3 bases, with 11 bases between them. The germline CDR1 and CDR2 sequences are MNHEY and SVGAGI. The CDR3 consists of 14 residues. The CDR3 region is CASSYRGGSYEQYF. In DNA, the CDR3 is TGTGCCAGCAGTTACAGGGGTGGGAGCTACGAGCAGTACTTC.

J is TRBJ1-1 and V is TRBV10-2; possible D gene TRBD1, 5 bases. The CDR3 spans 13 residues. V was clipped by 5 bases and J by 0 bases, with 7 bases between them. CDR1 and CDR2 (germline): WSHSY, SAAADI. In nucleotides, the CDR3 is TGCGCCAGCAGTTGGGGGGTGAACACTGAAGCTTTCTTT. As protein: CASSWGVNTEAFF.